This entry concerns a single TCR beta chain. These data originate in a study of molecular identifiers for immune sequencing clone quantification. TCRdb re-called the PCR reads with MiXCR, one entry per CDR3 protein. The repertoire has 490,000 or so distinct CDR3 sequences, 25% of them found once; the top ten carry under 0.85%. V was cut by 6 bases and J by 0 bases, with 13 bases left in between. The V gene's germline CDR1 is MNHEY and CDR2 SVGEGT. The CDR3 runs to 15 residues. This TCR derives from a human donor in good health. Some libraries in this study had Jurkat cell RNA spiked in. The J gene is TRBJ2-3, the V gene TRBV6-2 or TRBV6-3; D ambiguous. The specimen was naive CD8+ T cells from blood, with Jurkat cell RNA spiked in. Subset specified: FACS-sorted CD8+CD4-CCR7+CD45RA+ naive T cells. This CDR3 is CASRYDGRSTDTQYF. CDR3 nucleotides: TGTGCCAGCAGGTACGACGGCCGGAGCACAGATACGCAGTATTTT.